This TCR beta chain was identified during a study of T-cell reconstitution after alpha-beta-depleted transplantation in children. Study-wide results and caveats: Among T cells one year after transplant, newly produced cells accounted for most counts and diversity. Several hundred rapidly expanded clones from non-depleted graft cells reportedly supplied alpha-beta T cells about two months post-transplant. For some patients, TCRbeta diversity was high at day 60 because of recipient T cells and thymic progenitors that survived.

For TCRbeta, the library was prepared with unique molecular identifiers. Via MiXCR, TCRdb re-called the PCR reads, giving one row per CDR3 protein. Of some 550,000 distinct CDR3 sequences in the sample, under 25% are singletons; the top ten hold roughly an eighth. This CDR3 has 16 residues. V lost 1 base to trimming and J lost 0 bases, with 10 bases between them. This clonotype appeared many times. Its antigen is undetermined. The gene calls are TRBV12-3 or TRBV12-4 and TRBJ2-4; D perhaps matches TRBD1 (6 bases). The receptor was isolated from a boy younger than two who had a stem cell transplant for acute myeloid leukemia, so the T cells may come from the graft donor. The source was PBMCs, mostly from graft donor cells, collected 360 days after TCRalphabeta/CD19-depleted stem cell transplant. CDR3 DNA sequence: TGTGCCAGCAGTTTAGTCCAGGGGTTAGCCAAAAACATTCAGTACTTC. Its translation: CASSLVQGLAKNIQYF.